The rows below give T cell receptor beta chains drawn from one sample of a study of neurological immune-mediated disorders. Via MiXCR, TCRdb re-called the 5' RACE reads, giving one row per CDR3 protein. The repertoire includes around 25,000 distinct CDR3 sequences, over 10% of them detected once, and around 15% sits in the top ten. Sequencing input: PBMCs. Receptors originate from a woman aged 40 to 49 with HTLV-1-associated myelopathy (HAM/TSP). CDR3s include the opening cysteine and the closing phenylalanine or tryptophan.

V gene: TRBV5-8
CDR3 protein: CASSTGTGEAGDSNQPQHF

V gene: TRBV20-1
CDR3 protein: CSARDGLGGDEQYF

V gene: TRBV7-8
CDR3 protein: CASSSWRQGTEAFF

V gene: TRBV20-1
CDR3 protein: CSAREPTGDSPLHF

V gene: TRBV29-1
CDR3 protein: CSAPGTKSDTQYF

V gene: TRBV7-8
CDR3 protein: CASSSDRGNYGYTF

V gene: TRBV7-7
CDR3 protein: CASSAMTGAGSEQYF

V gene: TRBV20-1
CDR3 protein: CSARLLLPTDTQYF

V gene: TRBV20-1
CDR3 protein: CSANTYRDQPQHF

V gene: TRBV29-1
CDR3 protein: CSVERSRGDTQYF

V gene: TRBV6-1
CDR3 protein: CASTPSPNSPLHF

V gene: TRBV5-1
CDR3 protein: CASSSTSVNTGSLFF

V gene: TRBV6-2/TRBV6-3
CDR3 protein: CASSGQAGLGSPLHF

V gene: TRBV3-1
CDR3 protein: CASSARGYTEAFF

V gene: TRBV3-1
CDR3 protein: CASSQAGTGSYNEQFF

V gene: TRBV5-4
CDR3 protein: CASSLGQGANTEAFF

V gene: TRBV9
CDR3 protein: CASSFGPGDTEAFF

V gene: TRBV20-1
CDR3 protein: CSARDTSGGWLETQYF

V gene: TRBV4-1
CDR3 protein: CASSQRGAGGNTIYF

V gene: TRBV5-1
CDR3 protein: CASIDEGGRADTQYF

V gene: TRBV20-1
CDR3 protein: CSARDRVIGETQYF

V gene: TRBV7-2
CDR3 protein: CASSLTDSPNTGELFF

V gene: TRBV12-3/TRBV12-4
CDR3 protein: CASSLAGGGNTEAFF

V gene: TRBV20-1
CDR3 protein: CSARELAGVNQPQHF

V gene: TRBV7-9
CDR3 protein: CASSFLGTGADRWAITDTQYF

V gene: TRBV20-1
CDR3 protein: CSAPPQGARYLFF

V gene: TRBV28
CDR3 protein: CASSLRTYGYTF

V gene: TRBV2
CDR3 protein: CASNPGLAGATDTQYF

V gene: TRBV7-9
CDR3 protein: CASSFLKGATGANVLTF

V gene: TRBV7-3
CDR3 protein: CASSLRGGGPNTGELFF

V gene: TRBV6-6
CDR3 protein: CASKSGGATETQYF

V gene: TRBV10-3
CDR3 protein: CAITKRGLSTDTQYF

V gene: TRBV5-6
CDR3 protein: CASSLVGGRSDTQYF

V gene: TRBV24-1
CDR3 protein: CATSDYGGSHAGELFF

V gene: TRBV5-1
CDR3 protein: CASSLGQFNTGELFF

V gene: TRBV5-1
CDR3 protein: CASSLGIQETQYF

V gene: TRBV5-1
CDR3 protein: CASSRLAGENTGELFF

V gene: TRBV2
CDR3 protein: CATGRAGETGELFF

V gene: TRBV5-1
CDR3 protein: CASSLRRDRSTDTQYF

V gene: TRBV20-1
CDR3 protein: CSANRGGWETQYF

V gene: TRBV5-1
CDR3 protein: CASQDRTGEGEKLFF

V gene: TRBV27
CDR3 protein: CASSSRSKETQYF

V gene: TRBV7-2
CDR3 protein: CASGPQGHLQEEQFF

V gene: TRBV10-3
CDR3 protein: CAISGGEQGDYGYTF

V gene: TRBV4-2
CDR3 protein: CASSQGGAREETQYF

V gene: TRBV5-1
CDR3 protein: CASSSISGNTGELFF

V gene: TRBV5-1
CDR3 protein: CASSPSGLKNNSPLHF

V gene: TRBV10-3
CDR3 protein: CAISERDGSSYNEQFF

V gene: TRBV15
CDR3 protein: CATSTSTGGWFGYTF